What follows describes a single TCR beta chain. This specimen belongs to a study of cytotoxic CD8 clonotypes in ibrutinib-treated CLL. Study in general: Within the patient group, about ten were relapsed/refractory and fewer than 16 treatment-naive, and some 18 were IGHV unmutated.

Clones were sequenced by immunoSEQ multiplex PCR, and TCRdb holds only the in-frame ones, with some missing. The table shows approximately 100,000 clones, with almost 80% occurring only once. In germline, CDR1 is SGHRS, CDR2 YFSETQ. Trimming shortened V by 3 bases and J by 0 bases, and 10 bases separated the two germline ends. The CDR3 has 15 amino acids. The chain uses TRBV5-1 and TRBJ1-3; no clear D gene. The receptor comes from a human donor with chronic lymphocytic leukemia. The sequencing here drew on PBMCs, taken after 12 months of ibrutinib treatment. CDR3 sequence reads: CASSSDVVSGNTIYF. DNA of the CDR3: TGCGCCAGCAGCTCGGACGTCGTCTCTGGAAACACCATATATTTT.